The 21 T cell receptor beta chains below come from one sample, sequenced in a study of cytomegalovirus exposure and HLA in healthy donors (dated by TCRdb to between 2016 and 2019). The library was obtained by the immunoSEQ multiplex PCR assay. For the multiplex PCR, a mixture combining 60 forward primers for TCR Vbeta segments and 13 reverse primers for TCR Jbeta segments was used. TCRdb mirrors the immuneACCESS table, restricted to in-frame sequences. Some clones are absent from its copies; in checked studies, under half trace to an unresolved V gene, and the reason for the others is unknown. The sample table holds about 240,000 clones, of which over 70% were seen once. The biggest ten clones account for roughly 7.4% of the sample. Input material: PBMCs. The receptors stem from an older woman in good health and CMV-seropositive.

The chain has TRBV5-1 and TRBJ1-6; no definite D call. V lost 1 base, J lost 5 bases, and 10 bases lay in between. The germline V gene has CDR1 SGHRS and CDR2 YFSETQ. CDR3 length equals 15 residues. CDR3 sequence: CASSLSGSDNSPLHF. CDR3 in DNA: TGCGCCAGCAGCTTGTCGGGGTCGGATAATTCACCCCTCCACTTT.

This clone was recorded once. DNA of the CDR3: TGTGCCAGCAGTGTCCTAGCGGGAGGGAGCGGGGAGCTGTTTTTT. Translating it yields CASSVLAGGSGELFF. The chain combines TRBV6-1 with TRBJ2-2, with 12 bases aligning to TRBD2. The CDR3 is 15 amino acids. Germline CDR1 MNHNS, CDR2 SASEGT. Losses at the gene ends were 4 bases for V and 7 bases for J; bases not matched to a gene: 4.

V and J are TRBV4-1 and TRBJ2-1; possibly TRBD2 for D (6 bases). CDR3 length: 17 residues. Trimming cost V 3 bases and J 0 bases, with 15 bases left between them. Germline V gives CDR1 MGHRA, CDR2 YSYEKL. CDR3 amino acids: CASSHTLAVRSYNEQFF. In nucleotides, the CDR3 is TGCGCCAGCAGCCATACCTTAGCGGTACGCTCCTACAATGAGCAGTTCTTC.

In nucleotides, the CDR3 is TGTGCCAGCAGTTTCGACAGGGGTTTAGCTGGGGCCAACGTCCTGACTTTC. Its protein is CASSFDRGLAGANVLTF. This chain links TRBV2 with TRBJ2-6; 8 nucleotides match TRBD1. After removal of 5 bases from V and 2 bases from J, the junction contained 8 bases not matched to a gene. This CDR3 has 17 residues. Germline loops: CDR1 SNHLY, CDR2 FYNNEI.

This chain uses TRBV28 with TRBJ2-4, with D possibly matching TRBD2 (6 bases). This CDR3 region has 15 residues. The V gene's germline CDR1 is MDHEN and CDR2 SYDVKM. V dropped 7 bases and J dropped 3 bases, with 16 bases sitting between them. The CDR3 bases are TGTGCCAGCACCTCACTGGAGGGAGTCAAAAACATTCAGTACTTC. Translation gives CASTSLEGVKNIQYF.

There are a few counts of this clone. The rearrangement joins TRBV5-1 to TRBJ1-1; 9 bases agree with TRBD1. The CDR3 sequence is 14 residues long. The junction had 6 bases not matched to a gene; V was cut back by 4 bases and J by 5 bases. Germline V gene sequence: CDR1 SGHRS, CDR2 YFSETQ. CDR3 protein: CASSADRGGTEAFF. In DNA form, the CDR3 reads TGCGCCAGCAGCGCGGACAGGGGTGGAACTGAAGCTTTCTTT.

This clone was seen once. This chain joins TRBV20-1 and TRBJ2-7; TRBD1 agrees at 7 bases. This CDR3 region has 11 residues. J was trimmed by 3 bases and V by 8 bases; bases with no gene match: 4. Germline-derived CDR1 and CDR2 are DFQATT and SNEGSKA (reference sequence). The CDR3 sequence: CSRQGNYEQYF. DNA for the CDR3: TGCAGTCGACAGGGTAACTACGAGCAGTACTTC.

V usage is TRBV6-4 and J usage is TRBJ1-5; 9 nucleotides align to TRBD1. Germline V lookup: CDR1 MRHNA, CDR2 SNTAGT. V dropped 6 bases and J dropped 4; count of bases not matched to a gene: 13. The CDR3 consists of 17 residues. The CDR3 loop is CASRVRDRAQINQPQHF. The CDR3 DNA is TGTGCCAGCAGGGTCCGGGACAGGGCCCAAATTAATCAGCCCCAGCATTTT.

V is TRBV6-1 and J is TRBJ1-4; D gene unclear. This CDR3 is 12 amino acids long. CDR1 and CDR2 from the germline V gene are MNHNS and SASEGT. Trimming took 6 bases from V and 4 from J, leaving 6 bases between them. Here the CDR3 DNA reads TGTGCCAGCAGACGAGTTAATGAAAAACTGTTTTTT. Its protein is CASRRVNEKLFF.

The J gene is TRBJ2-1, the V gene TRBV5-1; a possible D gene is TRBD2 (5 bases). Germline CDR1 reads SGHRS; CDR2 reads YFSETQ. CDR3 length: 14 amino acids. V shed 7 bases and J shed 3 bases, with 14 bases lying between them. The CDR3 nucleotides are TGCGCCAGCCGGGTAAGCGGTTTCTACAATGAGCAGTTCTTC. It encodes CASRVSGFYNEQFF.

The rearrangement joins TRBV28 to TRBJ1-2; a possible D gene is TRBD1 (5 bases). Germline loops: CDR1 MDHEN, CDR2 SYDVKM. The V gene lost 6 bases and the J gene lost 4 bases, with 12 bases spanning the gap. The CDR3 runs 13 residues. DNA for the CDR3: TGTGCCAGCAGACCTGACAGTGGCTATGGCTACACCTTC. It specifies CASRPDSGYGYTF.

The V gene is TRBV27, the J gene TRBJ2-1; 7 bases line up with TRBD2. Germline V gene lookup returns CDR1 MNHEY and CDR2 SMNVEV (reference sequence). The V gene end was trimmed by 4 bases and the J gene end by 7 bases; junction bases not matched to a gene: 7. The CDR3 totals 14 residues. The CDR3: CASSSAGVGNEQFF. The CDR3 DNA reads TGTGCCAGCAGTTCGGCGGGAGTAGGGAATGAGCAGTTCTTC.

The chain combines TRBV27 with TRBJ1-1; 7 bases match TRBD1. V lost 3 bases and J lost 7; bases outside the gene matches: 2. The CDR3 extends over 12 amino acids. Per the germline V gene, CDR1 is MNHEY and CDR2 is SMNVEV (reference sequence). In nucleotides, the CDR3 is TGTGCCAGCAGTTTGAGGACAGGTGAAGCTTTCTTT. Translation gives CASSLRTGEAFF.

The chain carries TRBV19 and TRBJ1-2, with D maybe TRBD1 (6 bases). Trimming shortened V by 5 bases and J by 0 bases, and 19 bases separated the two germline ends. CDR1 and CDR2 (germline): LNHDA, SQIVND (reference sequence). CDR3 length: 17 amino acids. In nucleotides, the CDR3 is TGTGCCAGTAGTCCACAGGGACGTAGGAGATCTAACTATGGCTACACCTTC. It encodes CASSPQGRRRSNYGYTF. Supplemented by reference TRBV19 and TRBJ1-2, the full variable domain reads DGGITQSPKYLFRKEGQNVTLSCEQNLNHDAMYWYRQDPGQGLRLIYYSQIVNDFQKGDIAEGYSVSREKKESFPLTVTSAQKNPTAFYLCASSPQGRRRSNYGYTFGSGTRLTVV.

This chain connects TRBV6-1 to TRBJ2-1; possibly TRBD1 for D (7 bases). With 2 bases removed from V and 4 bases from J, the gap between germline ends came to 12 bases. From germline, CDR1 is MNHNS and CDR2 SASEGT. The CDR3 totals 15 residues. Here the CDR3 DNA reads TGTGCCAGCAGTGAAAGGAGGGGGCAGTACAATGAGCAGTTCTTC. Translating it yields CASSERRGQYNEQFF.

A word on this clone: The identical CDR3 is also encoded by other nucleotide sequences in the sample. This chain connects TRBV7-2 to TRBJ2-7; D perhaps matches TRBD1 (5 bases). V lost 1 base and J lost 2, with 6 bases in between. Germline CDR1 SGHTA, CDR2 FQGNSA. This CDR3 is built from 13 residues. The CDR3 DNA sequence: TGTGCCAGCAGCTTAGGCAGGGCCTACGAGCAGTACTTC. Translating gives CASSLGRAYEQYF.

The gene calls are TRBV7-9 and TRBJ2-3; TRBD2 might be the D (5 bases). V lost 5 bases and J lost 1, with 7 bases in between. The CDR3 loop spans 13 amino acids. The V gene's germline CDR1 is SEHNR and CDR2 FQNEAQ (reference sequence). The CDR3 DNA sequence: TGTGCCAGCAGCGTACTAGGCACAGATACGCAGTATTTT. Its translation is CASSVLGTDTQYF.

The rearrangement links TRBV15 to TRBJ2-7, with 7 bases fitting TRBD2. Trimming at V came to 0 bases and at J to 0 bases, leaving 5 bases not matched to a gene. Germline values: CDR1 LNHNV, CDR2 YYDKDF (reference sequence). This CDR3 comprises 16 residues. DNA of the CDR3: TGTGCCACCAGCAGAGATCATAGCGGGTTCTCCTACGAGCAGTACTTC. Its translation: CATSRDHSGFSYEQYF.

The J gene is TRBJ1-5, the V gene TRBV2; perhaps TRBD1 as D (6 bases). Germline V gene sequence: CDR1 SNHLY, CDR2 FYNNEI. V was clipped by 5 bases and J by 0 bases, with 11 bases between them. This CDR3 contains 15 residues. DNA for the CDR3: TGTGCCAGCAGTCCCCGGACAGATAGCAATCAGCCCCAGCATTTT. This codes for CASSPRTDSNQPQHF. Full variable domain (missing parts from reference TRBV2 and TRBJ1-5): EPEVTQTPSHQVTQMGQEVILRCVPISNHLYFYWYRQILGQKVEFLVSFYNNEISEKSEIFDDQFSVERPDGSNFTLKIRSTKLEDSAMYFCASSPRTDSNQPQHFGDGTRLSIL.

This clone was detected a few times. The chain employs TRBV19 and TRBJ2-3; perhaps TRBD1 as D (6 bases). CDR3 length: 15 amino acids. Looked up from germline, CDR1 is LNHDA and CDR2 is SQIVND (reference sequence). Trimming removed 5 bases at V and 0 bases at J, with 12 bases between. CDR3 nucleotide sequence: TGTGCCAGTAGTCCCGAGGGGGTAAGCACAGATACGCAGTATTTT. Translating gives CASSPEGVSTDTQYF.

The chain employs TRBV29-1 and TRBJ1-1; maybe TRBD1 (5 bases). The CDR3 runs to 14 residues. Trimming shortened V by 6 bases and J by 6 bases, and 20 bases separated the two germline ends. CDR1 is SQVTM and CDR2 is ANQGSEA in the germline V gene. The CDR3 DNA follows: TGCAGCGTAAAATTCAGGGAAGCGACCTCTGAAGCTTTCTTT. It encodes CSVKFREATSEAFF.